The clone carrying this TCR beta chain was picked up a small number of times. Separate cDNA molecules each had unique molecular identifiers attached to them. TCRdb re-derived calls from the 5' RACE reads in MiXCR, one entry per CDR3 protein. The table has more than 60,000 distinct CDR3 sequences, more than 10% seen once; the top ten hold roughly 1.2%. This sample was included in a study of early T cells in non-severe SARS-CoV-2 infection. Sequencing used whole blood, obtained at baseline. The TCR originated in an adult who was a healthcare worker with PCR-confirmed SARS-CoV-2 infection or an uninfected control (not recorded which). The donor label of this sample is uncertain.

The CDR3 region is CASSPDRVYEAFF. CDR3 coding DNA: TGCGCCAGCAGTCCCGACAGAGTGTATGAAGCTTTCTTT. The J gene is TRBJ1-1, the V gene TRBV5-1; a weak D match, TRBD1 (5 bases). V dropped 5 bases and J dropped 7 bases, with 15 bases sitting between them. Germline-derived CDR1 and CDR2 are SGHRS and YFSETQ. This CDR3 comprises 13 residues.